This T cell receptor beta chain is drawn from a study of PD-L1 blockade in urothelial cancer. As for the study in general: Median T cell yield from blood was roughly 140,000.

Clones were read by immunoSEQ multiplex PCR, and TCRdb kept only the in-frame ones, dropping some. The sample holds under 100,000 clones, around 89% seen once. V shed 3 bases, J shed 1 base, and the junction held 5 bases outside the gene matches. Germline CDR1 reads KGHSH; CDR2 reads LQKENI. This CDR3 contains 16 residues. The time point is: pretreatment peripheral blood. The chain carries TRBV18 and TRBJ2-1; the match to TRBD2 covers 8 bases. The specimen was PBMCs, collected around atezolizumab (anti-PD-L1) treatment. This sequence originates from a man between 60 and 75 years old with urothelial cancer. The CDR3 bases are TGTGCCAGCTCACCCCGGGGGGGTGAATCCTACAATGAGCAGTTCTTC. Translation gives CASSPRGGESYNEQFF.